The 20 T cell receptor beta chains below were found in one sample sequenced in a study of OX40 agonist ivuxolimab in advanced cancers. Sequenced by immunoSEQ multiplex PCR; TCRdb stores in-frame clones only, minus some. The sample lists approximately 18,000 clones, more than 80% seen once, with approximately 25% in the top ten. This specimen was CD4+ or CD8+ T cells sorted from blood, taken in a trial of the OX40 agonist ivuxolimab. Source of these receptors: an adult with an advanced solid tumor such as melanoma, head and neck, liver or kidney cancer.

The V call is TRBV5-4, the J call TRBJ2-1; the D gene is possibly TRBD1 (6 bases). The CDR3 extends over 14 amino acids. V dropped 1 base and J dropped 5 bases, with 10 bases sitting between them. In germline, CDR1 is SGHNT, CDR2 YYREEE (reference sequence). As DNA, the CDR3 is TGTGCCAGCAGCTTGACAGGGATCGACAATGAGCAGTTCTTC. This codes for CASSLTGIDNEQFF.

The rearrangement joins TRBV28 to TRBJ2-3; the D gene is possibly TRBD2 (5 bases). Germline-derived CDR1 and CDR2 are MDHEN and SYDVKM. The germline V and J ends were trimmed by 6 bases and 4 bases, with 11 bases remaining between them. The CDR3 sequence is 13 residues long. The CDR3 nucleotides read TGTGCCAGCAGGGACTGGACCCCAGATACGCAGTATTTT. Translated, it gives CASRDWTPDTQYF. Full variable domain (outside the CDR3, taken from reference TRBV28 and TRBJ2-3): DVKVTQSSRYLVKRTGEKVFLECVQDMDHENMFWYRQDPGLGLRLIYFSYDVKMKEKGDIPEGYSVSREKKERFSLILESASTNQTSMYLCASRDWTPDTQYFGPGTRLTVL.

The chain joins TRBV27 to TRBJ2-7, with 9 nucleotides matching TRBD1. The trim removed 6 bases at V and 2 bases at J, leaving 5 bases unmatched. The CDR3 spans 14 residues. Germline V gene lookup returns CDR1 MNHEY and CDR2 SMNVEV (reference sequence). CDR3 region: CASRLGQGPYEQYF. DNA of the CDR3: TGTGCCAGCAGACTGGGACAGGGTCCCTACGAGCAGTACTTC.

The chain is built from TRBV5-1 and TRBJ1-4; 7 bases fit TRBD1. The CDR3 contains 15 residues. J was trimmed by 7 bases and V by 0 bases; bases with no gene match: 6. CDR1 SGHRS and CDR2 YFSETQ come from the germline V gene. The chain's CDR3 is CASSLAGGGFEKLFF. For the CDR3, the DNA is TGCGCCAGCAGCTTGGCCGGAGGGGGCTTTGAAAAACTGTTTTTT. Looking up the rest from reference TRBV5-1 and TRBJ1-4 gives the full variable domain: KAGVTQTPRYLIKTRGQQVTLSCSPISGHRSVSWYQQTPGQGLQFLFEYFSETQRNKGNFPGRFSGRQFSNSRSEMNVSTLELGDSALYLCASSLAGGGFEKLFFGSGTQLSVL.

The chain has TRBV7-2 and TRBJ2-3; tentatively, D is TRBD1 (7 bases). The CDR3 contains 16 residues. The V end was cut by 5 bases, the J end by 3 bases, with 18 bases between. CDR1 SGHTA and CDR2 FQGNSA come from the germline V gene. CDR3 sequence reads: CASSPRQGGATDTQYF. The CDR3 bases are TGTGCCAGCAGCCCTCGACAGGGAGGAGCGACAGATACGCAGTATTTT.

Of note for this clone: Since a far larger clone is one base different, this is likely a read error. Additional DNA sequences in this sample encode the identical CDR3. The CDR3 sequence is CASSPQRNTEAFF. CDR3 DNA sequence: TGTGCCAGCAGCCCCCAGAGGAACACTGAAGCTTTCTTT. The chain is built from TRBV11-2 and TRBJ1-1, with no clear D. The CDR3 contains 13 residues. Germline V lookup: CDR1 SGHAT, CDR2 FQNNGV. The V end was cut by 5 bases, the J end by 1 base, with 8 bases between. Drawing the rest from reference TRBV11-2 and TRBJ1-1, the complete variable domain is EAGVAQSPRYKIIEKRQSVAFWCNPISGHATLYWYQQILGQGPKLLIQFQNNGVVDDSQLPKDRFSAERLKGVDSTLKIQPAKLEDSAVYLCASSPQRNTEAFFGQGTRLTVV.

This clone appeared once. This chain connects TRBV27 to TRBJ1-2; tentative D call: TRBD1 (5 bases). Trimming left V 0 bases short and J 4 bases short, with 12 bases between. The CDR3 loop spans 15 amino acids. The V gene's germline CDR1 is MNHEY and CDR2 SMNVEV (reference sequence). The CDR3 coding sequence is TGTGCCAGCAGTTTATCCGGGGTCGGGGGCTATGGCTACACCTTC. It yields the protein CASSLSGVGGYGYTF.

The V call is TRBV7-9, the J call TRBJ1-1; TRBD1 matches at 11 bases. V was clipped by 0 bases and J by 6 bases; unmatched bases: 6. Germline values: CDR1 SEHNR, CDR2 FQNEAQ (reference sequence). The CDR3 runs to 16 residues. The DNA for the CDR3 is TGTGCCAGCAGCTTAGCGAGGGACAGGGGGATCCCTGAAGCTTTCTTT. It yields the protein CASSLARDRGIPEAFF.

This chain joins TRBV7-9 and TRBJ2-5, with D perhaps matching TRBD1 (7 bases). Near its end, the DNA agrees better with TRBJ2-7, so the J call may be wrong. CDR3 size: 14 residues. Germline CDR1 is SEHNR and CDR2 is FQNEAQ (reference sequence). CDR3 in DNA: TGTGCCAGCAGCTTAATCCAGGGGGGATACGAGCAGTACTTC. It codes for CASSLIQGGYEQYF.

The chain combines TRBV19 with TRBJ2-1; 10 bases line up with TRBD2. This CDR3 is 15 amino acids long. With 3 bases clipped from V and 7 bases from J, the junction kept 6 bases outside the gene matches. Germline V CDR1 and CDR2: LNHDA, SQIVND (reference sequence). The CDR3 protein is CASSISGRASNEQFF. For the CDR3, the DNA is TGTGCCAGTAGTATCAGCGGGAGGGCCTCAAATGAGCAGTTCTTC.

CDR3 nucleotides: TGCGCCAGCAGCCATCTAACAGGGGGTACGGATACGCAGTATTTT. It specifies CASSHLTGGTDTQYF. The chain has TRBV4-1 and TRBJ2-3, with 8 bases fitting TRBD1. The junction had 8 bases not matched to a gene; V was cut back by 3 bases and J by 6 bases. The CDR3 spans 15 residues. CDR1 and CDR2 from the germline V gene are MGHRA and YSYEKL.

In its sample, this clone ranks as medium-sized (0.01 to 0.1%). J is TRBJ1-3 and V is TRBV7-3; no reliable D call. CDR3 length equals 15 residues. Germline V CDR1 and CDR2: SGHTA, FQGTGA. Between the trimmed V and J ends, which lost 4 bases and 2 bases, there was a span of 12 bases. The CDR3 reads CASSSTPDAGNTIYF. CDR3 nucleotide sequence: TGTGCCAGCAGCTCGACCCCGGACGCTGGAAACACCATATATTTT.

This clone has only a few counts. The genes are TRBV27 and TRBJ1-5; maybe TRBD1 (5 bases). CDR3 length: 15 residues. Germline V CDR1 and CDR2: MNHEY, SMNVEV (reference sequence). The germline V and J ends were trimmed by 3 bases and 4 bases, with 13 bases remaining between them. CDR3 in DNA: TGTGCCAGCAGTTTCCGTCCATCAGGGAATCAGCCCCAGCATTTT. Translated: CASSFRPSGNQPQHF.

A note on this clone: A read error may produce the germline difference seen at one junction end. The V call is TRBV4-1, the J call TRBJ1-2; D might be TRBD1 (6 bases). CDR1 is MGHRA and CDR2 is YSYEKL in the germline V gene. This CDR3 contains 15 residues. This chain's CDR3 is CASRQREGGDYGYTF. The CDR3 DNA follows: TGCGCCAGCCGCCAGAGGGAAGGGGGGGACTATGGCTACACCTTC.

V usage is TRBV7-9 and J usage is TRBJ1-4; D is undetermined. Germline loops: CDR1 SEHNR, CDR2 FQNEAQ (reference sequence). This CDR3 contains 14 residues. V was clipped by 3 bases and J by 5 bases, with 10 bases between them. The CDR3 bases are TGTGCCAGCAGCTTGTCACGGCAAAATGAAAAACTGTTTTTT. Translation gives CASSLSRQNEKLFF.

This clone showed up just a few times. The rearrangement joins TRBV15 to TRBJ2-1, with D possibly called TRBD1 or TRBD2 (6 bases each). The germline V gene has CDR1 LNHNV and CDR2 YYDKDF (reference sequence). V was shortened by 0 bases and J by 4 bases, with 10 bases between the two germline ends. The CDR3 is 15 amino acids. CDR3 DNA: TGTGCCACCAGCAGAGATAGGGGGAGGTACAATGAGCAGTTCTTC. This encodes CATSRDRGRYNEQFF.

The chain combines TRBV28 with TRBJ1-1; D is unclear. The germline V gene encodes CDR1 MDHEN and CDR2 SYDVKM. The CDR3 sequence is 15 residues long. V lost 6 bases and J lost 6, with 20 bases in between. This CDR3 is CASRPLARLQSEAFF. The DNA for the CDR3 is TGTGCCAGCAGGCCCTTAGCCAGACTCCAGTCTGAAGCTTTCTTT.

The rearrangement links TRBV30 to TRBJ2-1; the D is unclear. Trimming left V 0 bases short and J 6 bases short, with 6 bases between. This CDR3 spans 12 amino acids. Germline V gene data show CDR1 as GTSNPN and CDR2 as SVGIG (reference sequence). CDR3 amino acids: CAWSVLSNEQFF. The DNA for the CDR3 is TGTGCCTGGAGTGTCCTAAGCAATGAGCAGTTCTTC.

In this sample, this clone turned up once. V gene TRBV29-1 combines with J gene TRBJ1-1; D gene unclear. Deletions cut 8 bases from V and 0 bases from J, with 7 bases between. This CDR3 region has 11 residues. Germline CDR1 and CDR2: SQVTM and ANQGSEA. DNA for the CDR3: TGCAGCCTAACAGTGAACACTGAAGCTTTCTTT. The encoded protein is CSLTVNTEAFF.

This clone was seen just once. The V call is TRBV2, the J call TRBJ2-7; D is unclear. The CDR3 is 13 residues long. V was shortened by 4 bases and J by 3 bases, with 10 bases between the two germline ends. CDR1 is SNHLY, CDR2 FYNNEI, per germline. The DNA of the CDR3 is TGTGCCAGCAGTGTTGGCCGGAACTACGAGCAGTACTTC. Translation: CASSVGRNYEQYF.